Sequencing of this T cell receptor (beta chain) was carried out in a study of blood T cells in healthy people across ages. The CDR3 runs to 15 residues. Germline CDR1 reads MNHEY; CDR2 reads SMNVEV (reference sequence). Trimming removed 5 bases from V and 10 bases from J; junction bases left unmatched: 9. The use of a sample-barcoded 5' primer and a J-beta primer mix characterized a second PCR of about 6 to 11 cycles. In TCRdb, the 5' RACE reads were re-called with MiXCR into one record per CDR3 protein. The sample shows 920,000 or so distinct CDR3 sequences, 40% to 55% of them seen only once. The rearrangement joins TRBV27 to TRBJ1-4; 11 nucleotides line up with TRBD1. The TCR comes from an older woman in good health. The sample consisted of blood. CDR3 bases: TGTGCCAGCAGTCCCGGGACAGGGGGTCGAGGAAAACTGTTTTTT. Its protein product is CASSPGTGGRGKLFF.